This T cell receptor beta chain was obtained from a study of T cell repertoires in cytomegalovirus infection. Overall study context: In public TCR beta signatures, there were indications of both CMV infection and matching HLA type. Findings and caveats of the study: CMV carriers with the relevant HLA were identified by cumulative public TCR beta family frequency. Predominance within the ex vivo response was attributable to HLA-C-restricted CMV-specific TCR beta clonotypes.

TCRdb itself ran the reads through MiXCR, one entry per CDR3 protein. The repertoire includes approximately 260,000 distinct CDR3 sequences, 17% of them detected once, and around 47% sits in the top ten. Worth noting for this clonotype: As yet, its antigen is unknown.

The TCR comes from a human donor in good health (CMV status not recorded). Some clones in this sample may be carry-over from other donors' samples. The sample consisted of CD8+ T cells from PBMCs.

As DNA, the CDR3 is TGTGCCAGCAGCCAAGATCTGGGAGCTGAGACCCAGTACTTC. This sequence encodes CASSQDLGAETQYF. The chain carries TRBV14 and TRBJ2-5; a possible D gene is TRBD2 (5 bases). The germline gives CDR1 SGHDN, CDR2 FVKESK. This CDR3 comprises 14 residues. The V and J ends lost 0 bases and 5 bases respectively, with 10 bases between them.